Described below is a single TCR beta chain sequence and its context. The source of the sample is a study of blood T cell repertoires in COVID-19. Study in general: From the United States, Italy and Spain came samples of acute and convalescent COVID-19. Sample material is recorded as cDNA or gDNA derived from T cells, B-cell-depleted T cells, or PBMCs.

V shed 4 bases, J shed 9 bases, and the junction held 4 bases outside the gene matches. Per the germline V gene, CDR1 is SGHAT and CDR2 is FQDESV (reference sequence). The CDR3 spans 14 residues. Authors' data handling: For nucleated cells, counts were estimated from reference gene primer amplification. Measured with immunoSEQ multiplex PCR; TCRdb has only the in-frame clones, and not every one. V, J and clone size derive from that table, while D and trimming were established from the DNA sequence. The top ten clones hold 4% of a sample with 200,000 to 300,000 clones, about 88% of them seen once. This chain joins TRBV11-1 and TRBJ1-6, with TRBD1 matching 9 bases. Sample: peripheral blood. This sequence was found in a man between 60 and 70 years old who had recovered from COVID-19. As DNA, the CDR3 is TGTGCCAGCAGCTCCGGGACAGGGTTTTCACCCCTCCACTTT. Translation: CASSSGTGFSPLHF.